The clone carrying this T cell receptor (beta chain) was recorded at least ten times. Antigen specificity is unknown. Time point denoted: newly diagnosed GD, antithyroid drugs for less than 3 months. Isolated PBMC RNA provided the starting material for the TCR library. Germline CDR1 is LGHDT and CDR2 is YNNKEL (reference sequence). The CDR3 is 14 amino acids. V lost 2 bases, J lost 8 bases, and 12 bases lay in between. The sample originates from a study of regulatory T cells in long-lasting Graves disease. Whole-study findings and limits: There were preferences for TRBV28, TRBJ1-2 and TRBJ2-5 in persistent disease.

Investigators prepared the TCR beta libraries by applying iRepertoire HTBI primers and Arm-PCR of CDR3 regions. Each CDR3 protein is one row after TCRdb ran MiXCR on the multiplex PCR reads. The repertoire includes a few hundred thousand distinct CDR3 sequences, about 14% of them detected once, and roughly 10% sits in the top ten. These data were also reused for a study on T cells in Graves' hyperthyroidism and ophthalmopathy. In that study: Appearing also in blood were most of the thyroid clonotypes expanded above 0.001.

This specimen was peripheral blood mononuclear cells (PBMCs), taken at new diagnosis, from a patient treated with antithyroid drugs. The chain uses TRBV3-1 and TRBJ1-4; the D is unclear. This clonotype originated in a man younger than 45 with Graves disease. The CDR3: CASSQISTGEKLFF. Here the CDR3 DNA reads TGTGCCAGCAGCCAAATTTCGACGGGGGAAAAACTGTTTTTT. The full variable domain, with the rest looked up from reference TRBV3-1 and TRBJ1-4, is DTAVSQTPKYLVTQMGNDKSIKCEQNLGHDTMYWYKQDSKKFLKIMFSYNNKELIINETVPNRFSPKSPDKAHLNLHINSLELGDSAVYFCASSQISTGEKLFFGSGTQLSVL.